The clone carrying this T cell receptor beta chain was observed a few times. Here immunoSEQ multiplex PCR was the method, and the copy in TCRdb shows in-frame clones only, minus some. Of about 200,000 clones in the sample, around 84% were seen once. CDR1 is DFQATT and CDR2 is SNEGSKA in the germline V gene (reference sequence). This CDR3 has 11 residues. This sample is drawn from a study of blood T cell repertoires in COVID-19. The receptor was derived from a woman aged 25 to 39 who had been exposed to COVID-19. The specimen was PBMCs or T cells enriched from blood (not recorded which). The chain joins TRBV20-1 to TRBJ1-2, with 7 bases fitting TRBD1. The CDR3 region is CRVQGNYGYTF. The CDR3 DNA is TGCAGGGTACAGGGGAACTATGGCTACACCTTC.